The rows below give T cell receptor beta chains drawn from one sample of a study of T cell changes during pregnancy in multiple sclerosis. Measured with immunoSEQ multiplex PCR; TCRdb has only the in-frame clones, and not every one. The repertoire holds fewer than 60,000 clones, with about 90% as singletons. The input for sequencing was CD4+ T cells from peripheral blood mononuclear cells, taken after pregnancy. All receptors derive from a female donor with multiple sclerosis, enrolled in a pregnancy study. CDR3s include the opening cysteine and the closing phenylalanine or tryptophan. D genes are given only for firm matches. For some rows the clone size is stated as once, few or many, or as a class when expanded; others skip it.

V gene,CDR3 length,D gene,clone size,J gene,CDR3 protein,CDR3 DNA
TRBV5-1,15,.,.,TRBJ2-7,CASSSTGTFGYEQYF,TGCGCCAGCAGTTCGACAGGGACTTTTGGGTACGAGCAGTACTTC
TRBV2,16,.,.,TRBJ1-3,CASTQEGLLGGNTIYF,TGTGCCAGCACGCAGGAGGGGTTATTAGGTGGAAACACCATATATTTT
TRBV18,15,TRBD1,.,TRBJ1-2,CASSPSRGSRYGYTF,TGTGCCAGCTCACCCAGCAGGGGGTCGAGGTATGGCTACACCTTC
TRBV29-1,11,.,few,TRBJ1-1,CSGVEGTEAFF,TGCAGCGGCGTAGAGGGCACTGAAGCTTTCTTT
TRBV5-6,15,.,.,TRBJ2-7,CASSRGLQRSYEQYF,TGTGCCAGCAGCAGAGGACTTCAGCGGTCCTACGAGCAGTACTTC
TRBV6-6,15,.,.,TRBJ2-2,CASSQTASAGGELFF,TGTGCCAGCAGTCAAACGGCCTCCGCGGGGGGGGAGCTGTTTTTT
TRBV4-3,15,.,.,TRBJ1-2,CASSQENRLNYGYTF,TGCGCCAGCAGCCAAGAGAACAGATTAAACTATGGCTACACCTTC
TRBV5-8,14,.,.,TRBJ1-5,CASSQKYAEQPQHF,TGTGCCAGCAGCCAGAAGTATGCGGAGCAGCCCCAGCATTTT
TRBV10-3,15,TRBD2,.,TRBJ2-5,CAISGTSGDWETQYF,TGTGCCATCAGTGGGACTAGCGGGGATTGGGAGACCCAGTACTTC
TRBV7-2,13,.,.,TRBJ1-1,CASSLVVNTEAFF,TGTGCCAGCAGCTTAGTTGTAAACACTGAAGCTTTCTTT
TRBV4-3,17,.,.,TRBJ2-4,CASSRGGLGLAKNIQYF,TGCGCCAGCAGCCGTGGGGGCCTGGGGCTAGCCAAAAACATTCAGTACTTC
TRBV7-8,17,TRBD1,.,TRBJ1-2,CASSLATGYKGAYGYTF,TGTGCCAGCAGCTTAGCGACAGGGTACAAGGGGGCGTATGGCTACACCTTC
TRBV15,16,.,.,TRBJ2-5,CATSRDEGVLQETQYF,TGTGCCACCAGCAGAGATGAAGGGGTTCTCCAAGAGACCCAGTACTTC
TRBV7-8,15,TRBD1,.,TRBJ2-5,CASSRTGGNSETQYF,TGTGCCAGCAGCCGGACAGGGGGCAACTCGGAGACCCAGTACTTC
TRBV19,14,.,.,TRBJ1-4,CASSMERQVEKLFF,TGTGCCAGTAGTATGGAACGACAGGTCGAGAAACTGTTTTTT